One and the same sample provided the 25 T cell receptor beta chains below, sequenced in a study of breast tumors, draining lymph nodes, adjacent tissues. MiXCR, run by TCRdb on the multiplex PCR reads, gives a single entry per CDR3 protein. The data contain about 100,000 distinct CDR3 sequences, about 20% of them singletons. Samples came from axillary lymph nodes draining the breast cancer. Sequencing was done on a sample of axillary lymph node tissue. The receptors derive from a female donor with breast cancer. Some clones in this sample may be carry-over from other donors' samples.

The sample holds many counts of this clonotype. The J gene is TRBJ1-4, the V gene TRBV7-2; D is possibly TRBD1 (6 bases). CDR3 length equals 15 residues. Germline lookup yields CDR1 SGHTA and CDR2 FQGNSA. Trimming cost V 6 bases and J 3 bases, with 14 bases left between them. CDR3 sequence reads: CASSPTGWSNEKLFF. The CDR3 coding sequence is TGTGCCAGCAGTCCTACAGGGTGGTCTAATGAAAAACTGTTTTTT.

There are a few counts of this clonotype. Since a much larger clone is just one base distant, this may be a read error. The chain couples TRBV5-4 to TRBJ1-2; no firm D call. The length of the CDR3 is 14 residues. Germline CDR1 and CDR2: SGHNT and YYREEE (reference sequence). Trimming cost V 0 bases and J 4 bases, with 10 bases left between them. CDR3 loop: CASSLAGQPYGYTF. The CDR3 DNA reads TGTGCCAGCAGCTTGGCTGGGCAGCCCTATGGCTACACCTTC.

There are many counts of this clonotype. J is TRBJ2-5 and V is TRBV20-1, with D perhaps TRBD2 (7 bases). The CDR3 is 15 residues long. The V end was cut by 6 bases, the J end by 4 bases, with 21 bases between. Germline CDR1 DFQATT, CDR2 SNEGSKA (reference sequence). CDR3 amino acids: CSAPPGGPTGETQYF. CDR3 DNA: TGCAGTGCCCCTCCCGGGGGGCCGACCGGAGAGACCCAGTACTTC.

This clonotype was seen many times. The chain combines TRBV7-9 with TRBJ2-7; TRBD1 agrees at 7 bases. Trimming removed 3 bases from V and 0 bases from J; junction bases left unmatched: 2. The CDR3 has 14 residues. Germline V gene data show CDR1 as SEHNR and CDR2 as FQNEAQ (reference sequence). The CDR3 loop is CASSFGQASYEQYF. As DNA, the CDR3 is TGTGCCAGCAGCTTCGGACAGGCCTCCTACGAGCAGTACTTC.

This clonotype was counted at least ten times. J is TRBJ2-1 and V is TRBV2; TRBD1 matches 8 bases. CDR1 and CDR2 from the germline V gene are SNHLY and FYNNEI. This CDR3 contains 15 residues. Germline trimming cut 5 bases from V and 3 bases from J; bases unmatched to any gene: 6. CDR3 sequence (DNA): TGTGCCAGCAGTCTGACAGGGGCCCTCTACAATGAGCAGTTCTTC. This gives the protein CASSLTGALYNEQFF. The variable domain in full, with the rest retrieved from reference TRBV2 and TRBJ2-1, is EPEVTQTPSHQVTQMGQEVILRCVPISNHLYFYWYRQILGQKVEFLVSFYNNEISEKSEIFDDQFSVERPDGSNFTLKIRSTKLEDSAMYFCASSLTGALYNEQFFGPGTRLTVL.

Ten or more counts support this clonotype. The chain combines TRBV2 with TRBJ2-7, with D tentatively TRBD2 (6 bases). The V gene lost 11 bases and the J gene lost 5 bases, with 16 bases spanning the gap. The germline gives CDR1 SNHLY, CDR2 FYNNEI. This CDR3 has 12 amino acids. The CDR3 DNA reads as TGTGCCGGACGCTCAGGGAGGAACGAGCAGTACTTC. Translated: CAGRSGRNEQYF. The variable domain in full, with the rest retrieved from reference TRBV2 and TRBJ2-7, is EPEVTQTPSHQVTQMGQEVILRCVPISNHLYFYWYRQILGQKVEFLVSFYNNEISEKSEIFDDQFSVERPDGSNFTLKIRSTKLEDSAMYFCAGRSGRNEQYFGPGTRLTVT.

There are many counts of this clonotype. V and J are TRBV28 and TRBJ1-2; unclear D gene. The ends were cut back, 8 bases at V and 6 bases at J, with 16 bases in the middle. The CDR3 totals 13 residues. The germline gives CDR1 MDHEN, CDR2 SYDVKM. The CDR3 reads CASGRRIMDGYTF. The CDR3 DNA sequence: TGTGCCAGCGGAAGGCGGATTATGGATGGCTACACCTTC.

A note on this clonotype: A much larger clone lies one base from this, so it may be a read error. This chain connects TRBV6-2 or TRBV6-3 to TRBJ1-6; 9 bases agree with TRBD1. This CDR3 is 19 amino acids long. Looked up from germline, CDR1 is MNHEY and CDR2 is SVGEGT. J was trimmed by 1 base and V by 5 bases; bases with no gene match: 12. CDR3 in DNA: TGTGCCAGCAGTCCTTTGGGGACAGGGTACAGTTCCTATAATTCACCCCTCCACTTT. Protein product: CASSPLGTGYSSYNSPLHF.

Remarks on this clonotype: This may be a read error, as it is one base from a much larger clone. Because the CDR3 is missing its conserved closing phenylalanine or tryptophan, this is likely a read error. V gene TRBV3-1 combines with J gene TRBJ2-2; the D gene is possibly TRBD1 (6 bases). The CDR3 has 15 residues. Looked up from germline, CDR1 is LGHDT and CDR2 is YNNKEL (reference sequence). Trimming left V 1 base short and J 4 bases short, with 10 bases between. The CDR3 coding sequence is TGTGCCAGCAGCCAAGGTTACAGGGCCACCGGGGAGCTGTTTTAT. Protein sequence: CASSQGYRATGELFY.

This clonotype was seen repeatedly, ten times or more. The chain links TRBV9 to TRBJ2-3, with a tentative D call TRBD1 (6 bases). The CDR3 runs 15 residues. Per the germline V gene, CDR1 is SGDLS and CDR2 is YYNGEE. V was cut by 4 bases and J by 4 bases, with 16 bases left in between. The CDR3 bases are TGTGCCAGCAGCCCGGGACACTCAGGGGCAGATACGCAGTATTTT. As protein: CASSPGHSGADTQYF.

This clonotype was detected many times. The DNA for the CDR3 is TGTGCCAGCAGCAACAATTTGGGGGGCGGTAAGACCCAGTACTTC. This translates into CASSNNLGGGKTQYF. The chain recombines TRBV12-3 or TRBV12-4 with TRBJ2-5; D possibly matches TRBD1 or TRBD2 (6 bases each). The CDR3 runs to 15 residues. V shed 6 bases and J shed 6 bases, with 20 bases lying between them.

This clonotype was counted ten times or more. This rearrangement joins TRBV20-1 to TRBJ2-7; 11 bases line up with TRBD2. The V segment lost 2 bases and the J segment 4 bases; nucleotides outside the gene matches: 4. This CDR3 spans 14 amino acids. Germline V lookup: CDR1 DFQATT, CDR2 SNEGSKA (reference sequence). CDR3 loop: CSARSGTSGYEQYF. The DNA of the CDR3 is TGCAGTGCTAGATCCGGGACTAGCGGATACGAGCAGTACTTC.

This clonotype has at least ten counts. CDR3 sequence reads: CATSDSDGVGTDTQYF. The CDR3 nucleotides are TGTGCCACCAGTGATTCTGATGGAGTAGGCACAGATACGCAGTATTTT. The J gene is TRBJ2-3, the V gene TRBV24-1; D unresolved. The germline gives CDR1 KGHDR, CDR2 SFDVKD. V was pared by 2 bases and J by 1 base, with 12 bases between. CDR3 length equals 16 residues.

This clonotype was detected many times. The chain uses TRBV5-8 and TRBJ1-6; D is unresolved. V was pared by 4 bases and J by 7 bases, with 12 bases between. This CDR3 spans 14 amino acids. The germline CDR1 and CDR2 sequences are SGHTS and YDEGEE. The DNA for the CDR3 is TGTGCCAGCAGCCTGCCGAGCGAGAATTCACCCCTCCACTTT. The encoded protein is CASSLPSENSPLHF.

This clonotype was recorded many times. V usage is TRBV5-4 and J usage is TRBJ2-3; either TRBD1 or TRBD2 may fit D (5 bases each). The CDR3 is 14 residues long. V was trimmed by 7 bases and J by 1 base, leaving 13 bases between them. Germline V gives CDR1 SGHNT, CDR2 YYREEE (reference sequence). The CDR3 here is CASRRLGGTDTQYF. CDR3 nucleotide sequence: TGTGCCAGCCGCCGTCTGGGGGGCACAGATACGCAGTATTTT.

In its sample, this clonotype was seen many times. CDR3 loop: CSVGINYEQYF. The CDR3 region has the DNA TGCAGTGTTGGAATCAACTACGAGCAGTACTTC. This chain links TRBV20-1 with TRBJ2-7; D remains ambiguous. This CDR3 has 11 residues. The V gene lost 7 bases and the J gene lost 3 bases, with 10 bases spanning the gap. The germline CDR1 and CDR2 sequences are DFQATT and SNEGSKA (reference sequence).

As concerns this clonotype: Since a much larger clone is just one base distant, this may be a read error. The J gene is TRBJ2-3, the V gene TRBV12-3 or TRBV12-4, with D possibly matching TRBD2 (6 bases). The CDR3 has 16 residues. V lost 5 bases to trimming and J lost 4 bases, with 19 bases between them. CDR3 nucleotides: TGTGCCAGCAGTGAAGCCGGACCGGGGGACGCAGATACGCAGTATTTT. This gives the protein CASSEAGPGDADTQYF.

As for this clonotype: A read error may be the cause here, since a much bigger clone is one base away. The V and J genes are TRBV28 and TRBJ1-3; D is undetermined. This CDR3 has 14 amino acids. The ends were cut back, 3 bases at V and 13 bases at J, with 19 bases in the middle. CDR1 is MDHEN and CDR2 is SYDVKM in the germline V gene. The CDR3 bases are TGTGCCAGCAGTTTCTTTACCCGGAGCACGGGGATATATTTT. Its translation: CASSFFTRSTGIYF.

This clonotype was seen at least ten times. The chain employs TRBV6-5 and TRBJ2-7; 12 bases map to TRBD1. The germline gives CDR1 MNHEY, CDR2 SVGAGI. The CDR3 covers 14 residues. The V segment lost 7 bases and the J segment 6 bases; nucleotides outside the gene matches: 7. The CDR3 bases are TGTGCCAGCAAGATAGGGACAGGGGGCAGCGAGCAGTACTTC. Translated: CASKIGTGGSEQYF.

This clonotype came up many times. The CDR3 DNA follows: TGTGCCAGCAGCTTGGGAAGTAGGGGTGGTAGGCAAGAGACCCAGTACTTC. Residues: CASSLGSRGGRQETQYF. This chain uses TRBV5-5 with TRBJ2-5; D is perhaps TRBD1 (5 bases). The CDR3 consists of 17 residues. V was trimmed by 0 bases and J by 2 bases, leaving 17 bases between them. The germline V gene encodes CDR1 SGHKS and CDR2 YYEKEE (reference sequence).

A note on this clonotype: This could be a read error, since a much larger clone is one nucleotide away. This sequence joins TRBV11-2 and TRBJ2-5, with D perhaps TRBD1 (6 bases). The CDR3 spans 15 residues. The V end lost 6 bases, the J end lost 1 base, and 15 bases lay between the germline ends. The V gene's germline CDR1 is SGHAT and CDR2 FQNNGV. As DNA, the CDR3 is TGTGCCAGCAGGCCGACTGGACAGATCCAAGAGACCCAGTACTTC. Its translation: CASRPTGQIQETQYF.

This clonotype was observed at least ten times. The J gene is TRBJ2-3, the V gene TRBV20-1, with 8 nucleotides matching TRBD2. Per germline, CDR1 DFQATT and CDR2 SNEGSKA (reference sequence). The junction had 10 bases not matched to a gene; V was cut back by 0 bases and J by 5 bases. The CDR3 extends over 16 amino acids. As DNA, the CDR3 is TGCAGTGCTAGAGATCGGATAGCGGGAAATTTAGATACGCAGTATTTT. It yields the protein CSARDRIAGNLDTQYF.

This clonotype was counted ten times or more. CDR3 DNA sequence: TGCAGTGCTAACGCCGGGGGGCGTACAGATACGCAGTATTTT. Translation gives CSANAGGRTDTQYF. This rearrangement joins TRBV20-1 to TRBJ2-3; D might be TRBD2 (7 bases). This CDR3 comprises 14 residues. The V gene's germline CDR1 is DFQATT and CDR2 SNEGSKA (reference sequence). V was clipped by 4 bases and J by 3 bases, with 14 bases between them.

This clonotype was observed at least ten times. The chain recombines TRBV4-1 with TRBJ2-3, with 9 nucleotides matching TRBD2. Germline V gene data show CDR1 as MGHRA and CDR2 as YSYEKL. V shed 4 bases, J shed 4 bases, and the junction held 6 bases outside the gene matches. The CDR3 has 15 amino acids. The CDR3 DNA follows: TGCGCCAGCAGCCTCGAGGCTAGCGGGGCAGATACGCAGTATTTT. Its translation is CASSLEASGADTQYF.

This clonotype was counted at least ten times. The chain joins TRBV24-1 to TRBJ2-1, with 7 nucleotides matching TRBD1. Trimming removed 1 base from V and 3 bases from J; junction bases left unmatched: 5. Germline V gene data show CDR1 as KGHDR and CDR2 as SFDVKD. The CDR3 is made up of 16 amino acids. In DNA, the CDR3 is TGTGCCACCAGTGATTTAAAACAGGGGATCTACAATGAGCAGTTCTTC. It encodes CATSDLKQGIYNEQFF.